Listed below are T cell receptor beta chains from one sample, sequenced in a study of a mutant IDH1 vaccine in newly diagnosed glioma. Sequenced by immunoSEQ multiplex PCR; TCRdb stores in-frame clones only, minus some. The sample holds some 70,000 clones; approximately 79% are singletons and the top ten take roughly 8.2%. Material: PBMCs, obtained from a glioma patient treated with radiotherapy, temozolomide or both. The receptors stem from a man aged 50 or older with glioma. Each CDR3 is given with its conserved first and last residue. A D gene is named only where the DNA matches it firmly. Size is stated for part of the rows, as once, few or many counts, or as a class when the clone is expanded.

>TRBJ1-1|-|TRBV5-1|TRBD1
TGCGCCAGCAGCTGGACAGGAGGGAACACTGAAGCTTTCTTT
CASSWTGGNTEAFF
>TRBJ2-2|-|TRBV9|-
TGTGCCAGCAGCCTTACACTTTCGAACACCGGGGAGCTGTTTTTT
CASSLTLSNTGELFF
>TRBJ1-2|medium-sized|TRBV10-3|-
TGTGCCATCAGTGAGACCGGGGGCAGGAGCGGCTACACCTTC
CAISETGGRSGYTF
>TRBJ2-3|-|TRBV13|-
TGTGCCAGCAGCTTAGAGGGGGGGCTACCCCTCCGCACAGATACGCAGTATTTT
CASSLEGGLPLRTDTQYF
>TRBJ1-1|-|TRBV29-1|TRBD1
TGCAGCGTTGAGGGGACAGTGAACACTGAAGCTTTCTTT
CSVEGTVNTEAFF
>TRBJ2-1|-|TRBV5-4|-
TGTGCCAGCAGCATCCGGGCCGGGGGCGGGGTGGGCAATGAGCAGTTCTTC
CASSIRAGGGVGNEQFF
>TRBJ2-1|-|TRBV9|TRBD2
TGTGCCAGCAGCGTAGAGAGGGAGGGTGAGCAGTTCTTC
CASSVEREGEQFF
>TRBJ2-5|-|TRBV7-2|-
TGTGCCAGCAGCTTAGGGGCCCCAGGGGGAGGGGAGACCCAGTACTTC
CASSLGAPGGGETQYF
>TRBJ1-2|-|TRBV6-1|-
TGTGCCAGCAGTGTAGGGAGTGTAGCCGGCTACACCTTC
CASSVGSVAGYTF
>TRBJ2-1|few|TRBV4-3|-
TGCGCCAGCAGCCAAGATACTCCCGGGGGCTCCTACAATGAGCAGTTCTTC
CASSQDTPGGSYNEQFF
>TRBJ1-6|-|TRBV19|-
TGTGCCAGTAGTATAGCCGGGACAAATTCACCCCTCCACTTT
CASSIAGTNSPLHF
>TRBJ2-7|-|TRBV7-2|-
TGTGCCAGCAGCTTAGGGGGGGGCCCCTACGAGCAGTACTTC
CASSLGGGPYEQYF
>TRBJ2-5|-|TRBV4-1|-
TGCGCCAGCAGCCAAGATACCCTCGAAGGGGGCCAAGAGACCCAGTACTTC
CASSQDTLEGGQETQYF
>TRBJ2-3|few|TRBV7-8|-
TGTGCCAGCAGCTTAGGGGACTTCACAGATACGCAGTATTTT
CASSLGDFTDTQYF
>TRBJ2-7|-|TRBV5-8|TRBD1
TGTGCCAGCAGCTTAGGGCAGGGGGCCTACGAGCAGTACTTC
CASSLGQGAYEQYF
>TRBJ1-2|-|TRBV4-2|-
TGTGCCAGCAGCCACCGGGACAAGTATGGCTACACCTTC
CASSHRDKYGYTF
>TRBJ1-2|-|TRBV5-1|-
TGCGCCAGCAGCTTCGATCAGGGTGGCTACACCTTC
CASSFDQGGYTF
>TRBJ1-4|-|TRBV4-3|-
TGCGCCAGCAGCCAGCAGGTGGGGGGTAGCGAAAAACTGTTTTTT
CASSQQVGGSEKLFF
>TRBJ1-5|-|TRBV19|-
TGTGCCACCCATGGACGGGGGGTCAATCAGCCCCAGCATTTT
CATHGRGVNQPQHF
>TRBJ1-1|-|TRBV14|-
TGTGCCAGCAGCCAAATGGGGCCAGGGAGAAATGAAGCTTTCTTT
CASSQMGPGRNEAFF
>TRBJ2-7|-|TRBV5-8|-
TGTGCCAGCAGCAGGGGGGGGCGGCCGAGCTCCTACGAGCAGTACTTC
CASSRGGRPSSYEQYF
>TRBJ2-7|-|TRBV5-6|-
TGTGCCAGCAGCTTGGACAGCACCTACGAGCAGTACTTC
CASSLDSTYEQYF
>TRBJ2-7|once|TRBV18|TRBD1
TGTGCCAGCTCCCCCGGGACAGGGACCTACGAGCAGTACTTC
CASSPGTGTYEQYF
>TRBJ2-1|-|TRBV18|TRBD1
TGTGCCAGCTCACCGGACAGGGCTTCCTACAATGAGCAGTTCTTC
CASSPDRASYNEQFF
>TRBJ2-6|once|TRBV7-9|-
TGTGCCAGCAGCTTAGGTGGCGTTTCTGGGGCCAACGTCCTGACTTTC
CASSLGGVSGANVLTF
>TRBJ2-7|-|TRBV9|TRBD1
TGTGCCAGCAGCGGGACAGGGTTTAAGGACGAGCAGTACTTC
CASSGTGFKDEQYF
>TRBJ2-7|once|TRBV10-3|TRBD2
TGTGCCATCAGTGGACTAGCGGGGGGACCTTCCTACGAGCAGTACTTC
CAISGLAGGPSYEQYF
>TRBJ2-7|-|TRBV10-1|TRBD1
TGCGCCAGCAGTGGAAACAGGGGGCGCCACGAGCAGTACTTC
CASSGNRGRHEQYF
>TRBJ2-7|-|TRBV27|-
TGTGCCAGCAGTCCCGTGGCCGTGAACTACGAGCAGTACTTC
CASSPVAVNYEQYF
>TRBJ1-2|-|TRBV2|-
TGTGCCAGCAGTGAAGCGAAGGACGGAAATAACTATGGCTACACCTTC
CASSEAKDGNNYGYTF
>TRBJ2-7|-|TRBV7-9|-
TGTGCCAGCAGACCGGACACAGCGCCCTACGAGCAGTACTTC
CASRPDTAPYEQYF
>TRBJ2-7|-|TRBV4-1|TRBD2
TGCGCCAGCAGCCAAGGTTGGAGCGGGGGTGCCTACGAGCAGTACTTC
CASSQGWSGGAYEQYF
>TRBJ1-1|-|TRBV10-3|-
TGTGCCATCAGTGGGGGGGGGAGTATTGGGACTGAAGCTTTCTTT
CAISGGGSIGTEAFF
>TRBJ2-7|-|TRBV6-6|-
TGTGCCAGCAGTTCCCCGGGCTTATCCTCCTACGAGCAGTACTTC
CASSSPGLSSYEQYF
>TRBJ1-2|-|TRBV19|TRBD1
TGTGCCAGTAGTTTCTCGACAGGGGATGGCTACACCTTC
CASSFSTGDGYTF
>TRBJ1-2|-|TRBV2|-
TGTGCCAGCTCTGACTCCATTTCTGACTATGGCTACACCTTC
CASSDSISDYGYTF
>TRBJ2-5|-|TRBV10-1|-
TGCGCCAGCAGTGGTGATAGTCAAGGGACCCAGTACTTC
CASSGDSQGTQYF
>TRBJ1-1|-|TRBV5-4|TRBD1
TGTGCCAGCAGCCTATGGACAGGGGGCACTGAAGCTTTCTTT
CASSLWTGGTEAFF
>TRBJ2-5|-|TRBV6-5|TRBD1
TGTGCCAGCAGTCCCCGGGACAGACAAGAGACCCAGTACTTC
CASSPRDRQETQYF
>TRBJ1-4|-|TRBV25-1|TRBD1
TGTGCCAGCTCACGGACAGGTCTGAACGAAAAACTGTTTTTT
CASSRTGLNEKLFF
>TRBJ1-2|few|TRBV5-1|-
TGCGCCAGCAGCTTAAGAGGACCCCAATTGGAGGGCTACACCTTC
CASSLRGPQLEGYTF
>TRBJ2-2|-|TRBV7-2|-
TGTGCCAGCAGCCCACGGGGGCCGGGCACCGGGGAGCTGTTTTTT
CASSPRGPGTGELFF
>TRBJ2-5|-|TRBV10-3|-
TGTGCCATCAAAGGGCTTCAAGAGACCCAGTACTTC
CAIKGLQETQYF
>TRBJ1-5|-|TRBV7-8|-
TGTGCCAGCAGCGGGCAGAGCAATCAGCCCCAGCATTTT
CASSGQSNQPQHF
>TRBJ2-1|-|TRBV2|TRBD2
TGTGCCAGCAGTGAGGGACTACCCAGCTCCTACAATGAGCAGTTCTTC
CASSEGLPSSYNEQFF
>TRBJ2-1|-|TRBV7-9|-
TGTGCCAGCTTTCACCAGGCCCAGTACAATGAGCAGTTCTTC
CASFHQAQYNEQFF
>TRBJ1-5|-|TRBV6-5|-
TGTGCCAGCACCCGAAGGGCCTTTAGCAATCAGCCCCAGCATTTT
CASTRRAFSNQPQHF
>TRBJ2-7|once|TRBV6-1|TRBD1
TGTGCCAGCACTAGACAGGGGTACGACGAGCAGTACTTC
CASTRQGYDEQYF
>TRBJ2-1|-|TRBV25-1|TRBD2
TGTGCCAGCAGTCTCCGGACTAGCGGGGGGGCCATCTACAATGAGCAGTTCTTC
CASSLRTSGGAIYNEQFF
>TRBJ1-6|-|TRBV5-1|-
TGCGCCAGCAGCTTGGGCCAGCTGGCGGCACCCCTCCACTTT
CASSLGQLAAPLHF
>TRBJ1-1|-|TRBV7-2|-
TGTGCCAGCAGCTTATTCGGGCAGGGAGGCACTGAAGCTTTCTTT
CASSLFGQGGTEAFF
>TRBJ2-3|-|TRBV19|TRBD1
TGTGCCAGCAGTAGGGGACAGGGGGCCGCAGATACGCAGTATTTT
CASSRGQGAADTQYF
>TRBJ1-1|-|TRBV19|-
TGTGCCAGTAGGTTCGGAGGTACTGAAGCTTTCTTT
CASRFGGTEAFF
>TRBJ1-1|-|TRBV5-1|-
TGCGCCAGCAGCCAACAGGAGGGAACTGAAGCTTTCTTT
CASSQQEGTEAFF
>TRBJ1-4|-|TRBV28|TRBD1
TGTGCCAGCCTCCAGGGGACAGGGGCTGAAAAACTGTTTTTT
CASLQGTGAEKLFF